Shown below are 30 T cell receptor beta chains from a single sample sequenced in a study of blood T cell repertoires in COVID-19. TCRdb's copy holds only in-frame clones and misses some; the assay was immunoSEQ multiplex PCR. The repertoire holds roughly 220,000 clones, with approximately 80% as singletons. The specimen sequenced was PBMCs or T cells enriched from blood (not recorded which). Receptors originate from a man aged 30 to 45 with acute COVID-19.

This clone occurred a few times. This CDR3 is CASSLDTGDTQYF. Written as DNA, the CDR3 is TGCGCCAGCAGCTTGGACACAGGGGATACGCAGTATTTT. The chain links TRBV5-1 to TRBJ2-3, with D possibly matching TRBD1 (6 bases). CDR3 length: 13 residues. Germline V CDR1 and CDR2: SGHRS, YFSETQ. Trimming took off 0 bases at V and 6 bases at J, with 8 bases between the two ends.

The genes are TRBV7-9 and TRBJ1-3; 11 positions match TRBD1. Germline lookup yields CDR1 SEHNR and CDR2 FQNEAQ (reference sequence). The CDR3 covers 19 residues. Germline trimming cut 0 bases from V and 2 bases from J; bases unmatched to any gene: 9. In nucleotides, the CDR3 is TGTGCCAGCAGCTTAGCCGGGACAGGGGGGCAGGAGCCTGGAAACACCATATATTTT. The encoded protein is CASSLAGTGGQEPGNTIYF.

V is TRBV12-3 or TRBV12-4 and J is TRBJ1-2; D unresolved. This CDR3 is 13 amino acids long. V lost 2 bases to trimming and J lost 6 bases, with 10 bases between them. The CDR3 is CASSLLTTNGYTF. DNA of the CDR3: TGTGCCAGCAGTTTATTAACCACAAATGGCTACACCTTC.

The genes are TRBV11-2 and TRBJ2-1, with D maybe TRBD1 (5 bases). CDR1 SGHAT and CDR2 FQNNGV come from the germline V gene. The V and J ends lost 5 bases and 4 bases respectively, with 15 bases between them. The CDR3 is 15 residues long. CDR3 bases: TGTGCCAGCAGCCCTCAAGGACAAAATTACAATGAGCAGTTCTTC. As protein: CASSPQGQNYNEQFF.

This chain joins TRBV12-5 and TRBJ2-1, with 11 nucleotides matching TRBD1. This CDR3 is built from 20 residues. Germline V gene data show CDR1 as LGHNT and CDR2 as FRNRAP. Losses at the gene ends were 2 bases for V and 0 bases for J; bases not matched to a gene: 12. CDR3 nucleotides: TGTGCTAGTGGTTTGACACCGGGACAGGGGGTTTTGAGCTCCTACAATGAGCAGTTCTTC. It specifies CASGLTPGQGVLSSYNEQFF.

The V and J genes are TRBV7-9 and TRBJ1-2, with D tentatively TRBD1 (6 bases). The CDR3 has 16 residues. From germline, CDR1 is SEHNR and CDR2 FQNEAQ (reference sequence). V dropped 0 bases and J dropped 8 bases, with 19 bases sitting between them. DNA for the CDR3: TGTGCCAGCAGCTTAGCGTACCGGGACAATTTGGAGGGCTACACCTTC. This sequence encodes CASSLAYRDNLEGYTF.

The gene calls are TRBV14 and TRBJ1-1; a weak D match, TRBD1 (5 bases). Trimming left V 2 bases short and J 1 base short, with 11 bases between. Germline V gene data show CDR1 as SGHDN and CDR2 as FVKESK. The CDR3 sequence is 15 residues long. The CDR3 DNA follows: TGTGCCAGCAGCCAAAGCGGGGCCCGGAACACTGAAGCTTTCTTT. It translates to CASSQSGARNTEAFF.

DNA for the CDR3: TGCGCCAGCAGTCAAAGTACGGGCCGGGGGGACCCTGAAGCTTTCTTT. It translates to CASSQSTGRGDPEAFF. The rearrangement links TRBV23-1 to TRBJ1-1; possibly TRBD1 for D (5 bases). TRBV23-1 is marked as an open reading frame, function uncertain. V was shortened by 2 bases and J by 6 bases, with 19 bases between the two germline ends. The CDR3 totals 16 residues.

The V gene is TRBV6-6, the J gene TRBJ2-7, with D possibly matching TRBD1 (5 bases). In germline, CDR1 is MNHNY, CDR2 SVGAGI (reference sequence). The CDR3 extends over 13 amino acids. The germline V and J ends were trimmed by 5 bases and 1 base, with 9 bases remaining between them. The CDR3 nucleotides read TGTGCCAGCAGTCGCACAGGTTCCTACGAGCAGTACTTC. Its translation: CASSRTGSYEQYF.

The chain combines TRBV5-1 with TRBJ2-3, with 9 bases identical to TRBD1. The CDR3 has 15 residues. Germline CDR1 and CDR2: SGHRS and YFSETQ. V was pared by 5 bases and J by 2 bases, with 6 bases of the junction left unmatched. CDR3 in DNA: TGCGCCAGCAGTGGGACAGGGCACCACACAGATACGCAGTATTTT. Translating gives CASSGTGHHTDTQYF.

In the case of this clone: The sample has other DNA sequences that encode this CDR3 too. J is TRBJ2-3 and V is TRBV5-4, with D tentatively TRBD2 (6 bases). The V end was cut by 0 bases, the J end by 1 base, with 9 bases between. Germline CDR1 SGHNT, CDR2 YYREEE (reference sequence). This CDR3 is built from 15 residues. Written as DNA, the CDR3 is TGTGCCAGCAGCTTGGCCGGGGGTGGCACAGATACGCAGTATTTT. This codes for CASSLAGGGTDTQYF. The whole variable domain, remainder taken from reference TRBV5-4 and TRBJ2-3, is ETGVTQSPTHLIKTRGQQVTLRCSSQSGHNTVSWYQQALGQGPQFIFQYYREEENGRGNFPPRFSGLQFPNYSSELNVNALELDDSALYLCASSLAGGGTDTQYFGPGTRLTVL.

The chain recombines TRBV6-5 with TRBJ2-1; 10 bases map to TRBD1. The J segment lost 7 bases and the V segment lost 6 bases, leaving 6 bases of the junction unmatched. The CDR3 runs to 14 residues. CDR1 is MNHEY and CDR2 is SVGAGI in the germline V gene. Here the CDR3 DNA reads TGTGCCAGCAGGGCCGGGACAGGGGTTAATGAGCAGTTCTTC. It codes for CASRAGTGVNEQFF.

The chain has TRBV6-1 and TRBJ2-3; D may be TRBD2 (7 bases). This CDR3 is built from 18 residues. The germline V gene encodes CDR1 MNHNS and CDR2 SASEGT. V lost 0 bases and J lost 0, with 16 bases in between. Here the CDR3 reads CASSEATGGPISTDTQYF. The CDR3 DNA reads as TGTGCCAGCAGTGAAGCGACGGGGGGCCCAATCAGCACAGATACGCAGTATTTT.

The rearrangement joins TRBV2 to TRBJ2-1; D is possibly TRBD2 (6 bases). The CDR3 has 15 residues. Germline CDR1 and CDR2: SNHLY and FYNNEI. Trimming cost V 0 bases and J 2 bases, with 8 bases left between them. In DNA form, the CDR3 reads TGTGCCAGCAGTGAAGCGACGGGGGCCTACAATGAGCAGTTCTTC. Encoded protein: CASSEATGAYNEQFF.

The CDR3, as DNA: TGTGCCAGCAGGATGCAGGGTATGGGTTACGAGCAGTACTTC. This gives the protein CASRMQGMGYEQYF. The chain joins TRBV2 to TRBJ2-7, with D perhaps matching TRBD1 (5 bases). V gave up 6 bases and J gave up 4 bases, with 16 bases separating them. Germline CDR1 is SNHLY and CDR2 is FYNNEI. The CDR3 spans 14 residues.

V gene TRBV4-1 combines with J gene TRBJ2-7, with 10 bases matching TRBD1. CDR1 MGHRA and CDR2 YSYEKL come from the germline V gene. The CDR3 length is 15 residues. V shed 2 bases, J shed 3 bases, and the junction held 4 bases outside the gene matches. The CDR3 sequence: CASSQRQGASYEQYF. CDR3 sequence (DNA): TGCGCCAGCAGCCAACGACAGGGGGCTAGCTACGAGCAGTACTTC.

The J gene is TRBJ1-4, the V gene TRBV28; D is undetermined. Looked up from germline, CDR1 is MDHEN and CDR2 is SYDVKM. V was shortened by 6 bases and J by 2 bases, with 10 bases between the two germline ends. The CDR3 is 14 amino acids. CDR3 nucleotide sequence: TGTGCCAGCAGGCGGGGTGGCACTAATGAAAAACTGTTTTTT. Its translation is CASRRGGTNEKLFF.

This clone was counted a few times. The chain is built from TRBV28 and TRBJ1-6; D uncertain. CDR3 length equals 13 residues. V was trimmed by 3 bases and J by 9 bases, leaving 9 bases between them. CDR1 is MDHEN and CDR2 is SYDVKM in the germline V gene. CDR3: CASSFRGASPLHF. In DNA, the CDR3 is TGTGCCAGCAGTTTCCGGGGAGCTTCACCCCTCCACTTT.

The chain is built from TRBV29-1 and TRBJ1-4, with D unclear. V was cut by 3 bases and J by 3 bases, with 8 bases left in between. CDR1 is SQVTM, CDR2 ANQGSEA, per germline. The CDR3 loop spans 13 amino acids. DNA for the CDR3: TGCAGCGTTGAGGCTCGGGCTAATGAAAAACTGTTTTTT. It encodes CSVEARANEKLFF.

This chain links TRBV5-1 with TRBJ2-3; D is possibly TRBD2 (5 bases). V was shortened by 6 bases and J by 2 bases, with 16 bases between the two germline ends. Germline V gene data show CDR1 as SGHRS and CDR2 as YFSETQ. The CDR3 extends over 15 amino acids. The CDR3 loop reads CASKQTPGNTDTQYF. The CDR3 DNA sequence: TGCGCCAGCAAACAAACACCGGGAAACACAGATACGCAGTATTTT. Filled out from reference TRBV5-1 and TRBJ2-3, the complete variable domain reads KAGVTQTPRYLIKTRGQQVTLSCSPISGHRSVSWYQQTPGQGLQFLFEYFSETQRNKGNFPGRFSGRQFSNSRSEMNVSTLELGDSALYLCASKQTPGNTDTQYFGPGTRLTVL.

The chain has TRBV5-5 and TRBJ1-2; the D gene is possibly TRBD1 (5 bases). Germline CDR1 and CDR2: SGHKS and YYEKEE (reference sequence). The CDR3 has 13 residues. The V gene lost 0 bases and the J gene lost 7 bases, with 10 bases spanning the gap. The CDR3 protein is CASSLEGKGGYTF. Here the CDR3 DNA reads TGTGCCAGCAGCTTGGAGGGGAAGGGTGGCTACACCTTC.

V usage is TRBV5-6 and J usage is TRBJ2-7; D is possibly TRBD2 (6 bases). Trimming took off 4 bases at V and 0 bases at J, with 17 bases between the two ends. The CDR3 covers 16 residues. Germline V gene lookup returns CDR1 SGHDT and CDR2 YYEEEE. The CDR3 DNA sequence: TGTGCCAGCAGCCTGAGGCCGGGGACTTACTCCTACGAGCAGTACTTC. Residues: CASSLRPGTYSYEQYF.

This clone was observed a few times. The chain combines TRBV30 with TRBJ1-6; 7 positions agree with TRBD1. Germline-derived CDR1 and CDR2 are GTSNPN and SVGIG (reference sequence). This CDR3 has 17 amino acids. Trimming removed 0 bases from V and 5 bases from J; junction bases left unmatched: 10. The CDR3 DNA reads TGTGCCTGGAGTGTACTCCAGGGGGACAGAAATAATTCACCCCTCCACTTT. Its translation is CAWSVLQGDRNNSPLHF.

The chain joins TRBV19 to TRBJ1-6; TRBD1 aligns across 11 bases. Germline loops: CDR1 LNHDA, CDR2 SQIVND (reference sequence). With 5 bases clipped from V and 7 bases from J, the junction kept 7 bases outside the gene matches. This CDR3 has 16 amino acids. In DNA, the CDR3 is TGTGCCAGTAGTGGGCGGACAGGGGGCGTAAATTCACCCCTCCACTTT. This codes for CASSGRTGGVNSPLHF.

This chain links TRBV9 with TRBJ1-2; TRBD1 matches 10 bases. This CDR3 spans 15 amino acids. The ends lost 3 bases at V and 6 bases at J; junction bases unmatched: 8. Looked up from germline, CDR1 is SGDLS and CDR2 is YYNGEE. Here the CDR3 DNA reads TGTGCCAGCAGCGACCAGACAGGGGGCCTTAATGGCTACACCTTC. It specifies CASSDQTGGLNGYTF. The full variable domain, its missing parts supplied by reference TRBV9 and TRBJ1-2, is DSGVTQTPKHLITATGQRVTLRCSPRSGDLSVYWYQQSLDQGLQFLIQYYNGEERAKGNILERFSAQQFPDLHSELNLSSLELGDSALYFCASSDQTGGLNGYTFGSGTRLTVV.

The chain recombines TRBV24-1 with TRBJ1-2, with TRBD1 as a possible D gene (5 bases). Germline CDR1 KGHDR, CDR2 SFDVKD. Trimming cost V 3 bases and J 3 bases, with 10 bases left between them. The CDR3 sequence is 14 residues long. The CDR3 sequence: CATSDRGYDYGYTF. The CDR3 DNA is TGTGCCACCAGTGATCGGGGGTATGACTATGGCTACACCTTC.

This CDR3 is CAWIWRADTEAFF. In nucleotides, the CDR3 is TGTGCCTGGATATGGAGGGCGGACACTGAAGCTTTCTTT. This chain connects TRBV30 to TRBJ1-1; no reliable D call. Trimming removed 4 bases from V and 3 bases from J, with 12 bases in between. Looked up from germline, CDR1 is GTSNPN and CDR2 is SVGIG (reference sequence). This CDR3 region has 13 residues.

The gene calls are TRBV3-1 (or the pseudogene TRBV3-2) and TRBJ2-7, with a weak D call TRBD2 (6 bases). This CDR3 spans 15 amino acids. Germline V gene lookup returns CDR1 LGHDT and CDR2 YNNKEL (reference sequence). The V and J ends lost 1 base and 0 bases respectively, with 10 bases between them. CDR3 DNA: TGTGCCAGCAGCCAAGGCGGACTAAGCTCCTACGAGCAGTACTTC. Translating it yields CASSQGGLSSYEQYF.

The rearrangement joins TRBV3-1 (or the pseudogene TRBV3-2) to TRBJ1-2, with D possibly being TRBD1 (6 bases). CDR1 and CDR2 (germline): LGHDT, YNNKEL (reference sequence). The CDR3 loop spans 15 amino acids. Deletions cut 3 bases from V and 8 bases from J, with 19 bases between. The CDR3 coding sequence is TGTGCCAGCAGCCACGCGAGGGGGGGTTCTGCCGGCTACACCTTC. Its translation is CASSHARGGSAGYTF.

This CDR3 is CASSPGGGSPLHF. CDR3 nucleotide sequence: TGTGCCAGCAGCCCAGGGGGTGGATCACCCCTCCACTTT. V is TRBV12-3 or TRBV12-4 and J is TRBJ1-6; TRBD1 matches 7 bases. With 6 bases clipped from V and 10 bases from J, the junction kept 6 bases outside the gene matches. This CDR3 has 13 residues.